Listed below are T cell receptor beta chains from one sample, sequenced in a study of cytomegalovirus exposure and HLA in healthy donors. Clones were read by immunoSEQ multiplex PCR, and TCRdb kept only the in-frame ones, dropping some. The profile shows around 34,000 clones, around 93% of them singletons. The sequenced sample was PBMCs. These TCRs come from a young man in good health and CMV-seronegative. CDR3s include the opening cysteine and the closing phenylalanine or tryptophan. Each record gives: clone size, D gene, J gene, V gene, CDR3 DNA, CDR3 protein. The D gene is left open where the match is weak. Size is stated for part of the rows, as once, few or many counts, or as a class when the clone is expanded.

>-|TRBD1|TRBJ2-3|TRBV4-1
TGCGCCAGCAGCCCTGACAGGGGTCGAGATACGCAGTATTTT
CASSPDRGRDTQYF
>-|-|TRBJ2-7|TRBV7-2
TGTGCCAGCAGCTTAGTTGGGGGCCCGAGCTCCTACGAGCAGTACTTC
CASSLVGGPSSYEQYF
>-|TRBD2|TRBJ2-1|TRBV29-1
TGCAGCGTTGATTCGGGGACTAGCGGGAGGTCTTACAATGAGCAGTTCTTC
CSVDSGTSGRSYNEQFF
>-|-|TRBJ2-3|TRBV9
TGTGCCAGCAGCGTAGTACTCGAAGATACGCAGTATTTT
CASSVVLEDTQYF
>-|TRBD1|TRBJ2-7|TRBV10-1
TGCGCCAGCAGTGAGGGGTCAGGGGGCGCCTACGAGCAGTACTTC
CASSEGSGGAYEQYF
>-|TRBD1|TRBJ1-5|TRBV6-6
TGTGCCAGCAATGCACGGGACAGGGATCAGCCCCAGCATTTT
CASNARDRDQPQHF
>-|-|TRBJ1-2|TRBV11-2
TGTGCCAGCAGCTTATCAGTCAGCTATGGCTACACCTTC
CASSLSVSYGYTF
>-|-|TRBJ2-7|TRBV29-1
TGCAGCGTTGAAGATCAAGGGAGCTCCTACGAGCAGTACTTC
CSVEDQGSSYEQYF
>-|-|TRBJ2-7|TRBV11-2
TGTGCCAGCAGCCCCGGGACTGTCTACGAGCAGTACTTC
CASSPGTVYEQYF
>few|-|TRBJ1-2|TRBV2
TGTGCCAGCAGTGAAAGGGGGGGACTACTAGACTATGGCTACACCTTC
CASSERGGLLDYGYTF
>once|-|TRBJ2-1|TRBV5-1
TGCGCCAGCCAGCCCTCGCAGGTTGGCAATGAGCAGTTCTTC
CASQPSQVGNEQFF